This note documents a single T cell receptor (beta chain) sequence. The target antigen is unknown. TCRdb's copy holds only in-frame clones and misses some; the assay was immunoSEQ multiplex PCR. The repertoire holds roughly 60,000 clones, with roughly 93% as singletons. These data belong to a study of siplizumab effects on memory and regulatory T cells. Overall study results and limits: Alloreactive clones mapping to unstimulated subsets formed only a minor fraction. Mappable CD4+ clones that were alloreactive averaged approximately 64% Treg-derived with siplizumab versus approximately 30% in controls. An assignable phenotype, naive or memory, was missing from roughly 78-96% of proliferating CD4+ or CD8+ clones. Alloreactive sequences that could be traced to unstimulated CD4+ memory cells showed a significant reduction under siplizumab.

CDR3 size: 15 residues. CDR1 MNHEY and CDR2 SVGAGI come from the germline V gene. V trimming: 5 bases; J trimming: 4 bases; junction bases outside the gene matches: 10. This clonotype originated in a human donor in good health. The specimen was CD8+ T cells sorted from blood. The gene calls are TRBV6-5 and TRBJ2-7, with 8 bases that match TRBD2. DNA for the CDR3: TGTGCCAGCAGTCTAACCCGGACTAGCTTGTACGAGCAGTACTTC. Translating gives CASSLTRTSLYEQYF.